This is a list of T cell receptor beta chains from one sample in a study of blood T cell repertoires in COVID-19. TCRdb's copy holds only in-frame clones and misses some; the assay was immunoSEQ multiplex PCR. In the table there are about 330,000 clones, about 87% of which are singletons. The sample was peripheral blood. All receptors come from a man younger than 40 with COVID-19, enrolled during active disease. The CDR3 runs from the conserved cysteine through the conserved F or W. The order of the fields is clone size, V gene, D gene, J gene, CDR3 DNA, CDR3 protein. D genes are given only for firm matches. For some rows the clone size is stated as once, few or many, or as a class when expanded; others skip it.

abundance: few
v_gene: TRBV4-1
d_gene: NA
j_gene: TRBJ2-1
CDR3nt: TGCGCCAGCAGCCAAGCGGTGATTAGCGGCTACAATGAGCAGTTCTTC
CDR3aa: CASSQAVISGYNEQFF

abundance: NA
v_gene: TRBV24-1
d_gene: NA
j_gene: TRBJ1-2
CDR3nt: TGTGCCACCAGTGAACAGGTGCCTTACTATGGCTACACCTTC
CDR3aa: CATSEQVPYYGYTF

abundance: NA
v_gene: TRBV11-1
d_gene: TRBD1
j_gene: TRBJ2-7
CDR3nt: TGTGCCAGCAACTTCCGGGACAGGGGGACCTACGAGCAGTACTTC
CDR3aa: CASNFRDRGTYEQYF

abundance: NA
v_gene: TRBV10-3
d_gene: TRBD1
j_gene: TRBJ1-6
CDR3nt: TGTGCCACCTCCGGGACAGGGAATGGTTCACCCCTCCACTTT
CDR3aa: CATSGTGNGSPLHF

abundance: once
v_gene: TRBV28
d_gene: TRBD2
j_gene: TRBJ2-4
CDR3nt: TGTGCCAGCAGTTTTGGTAGCGGGAGGAGTTTGTTGGGAAACATTCAGTACTTC
CDR3aa: CASSFGSGRSLLGNIQYF

abundance: NA
v_gene: TRBV28
d_gene: TRBD1
j_gene: TRBJ1-5
CDR3nt: TGTGCCAGCTGGGACAGGAATCAGCCCCAGCATTTT
CDR3aa: CASWDRNQPQHF

abundance: NA
v_gene: TRBV7-3
d_gene: TRBD2
j_gene: TRBJ2-1
CDR3nt: TGTGCCAGCAGCTTAGCTAGCGGGGGGCCCAATGAGCAGTTCTTC
CDR3aa: CASSLASGGPNEQFF

abundance: NA
v_gene: TRBV2
d_gene: NA
j_gene: TRBJ1-5
CDR3nt: TGTGCCAGTGTTGTAGGCAATCAGCCCCAGCATTTT
CDR3aa: CASVVGNQPQHF

abundance: few
v_gene: TRBV7-3
d_gene: TRBD2
j_gene: TRBJ2-3
CDR3nt: TGTGCCAGCAGCCCGGGACTAGCCACAGATACGCAGTATTTT
CDR3aa: CASSPGLATDTQYF

abundance: NA
v_gene: TRBV18
d_gene: TRBD1
j_gene: TRBJ2-7
CDR3nt: TGTGCCAGCTCACATTCAGGGACAGGGTTGGGAAACTACGAGCAGTACTTC
CDR3aa: CASSHSGTGLGNYEQYF

abundance: NA
v_gene: TRBV30
d_gene: NA
j_gene: TRBJ1-2
CDR3nt: TGTGCCTGTGGATCCCGTAACTATGGCTACACCTTC
CDR3aa: CACGSRNYGYTF

abundance: NA
v_gene: TRBV30
d_gene: TRBD2
j_gene: TRBJ2-7
CDR3nt: TGTGCCTGGAGTGGTCGGAGGGACTACCAAAAAGGGTACGAGCAGTACTTC
CDR3aa: CAWSGRRDYQKGYEQYF

abundance: NA
v_gene: TRBV27
d_gene: NA
j_gene: TRBJ2-2
CDR3nt: TGTGCCAGCAGTTTAGAGGGTCCCGGGGAGCTGTTTTTT
CDR3aa: CASSLEGPGELFF

abundance: NA
v_gene: TRBV6-2/TRBV6-3
d_gene: NA
j_gene: TRBJ1-2
CDR3nt: TGTGCCAGCAGTTACAGGGAGGAAGACTACACCTTC
CDR3aa: CASSYREEDYTF

abundance: NA
v_gene: TRBV7-2
d_gene: NA
j_gene: TRBJ1-1
CDR3nt: TGTGCCAGCAGTCCAATGTCAGGGGTGAGGGGTGGAGAAGCTTTCTTT
CDR3aa: CASSPMSGVRGGEAFF

abundance: NA
v_gene: TRBV5-6
d_gene: TRBD2
j_gene: TRBJ2-3
CDR3nt: TGTGCCAGCAGCAGGACTAGCGGGGGCCTCACAGATACGCAGTATTTT
CDR3aa: CASSRTSGGLTDTQYF

abundance: once
v_gene: TRBV7-2
d_gene: TRBD2
j_gene: TRBJ2-5
CDR3nt: TGTGCCAGCAGCTTAGGTGGAGGTTGGAGCGGGGGGGTAGAGACCCAGTACTTC
CDR3aa: CASSLGGGWSGGVETQYF

abundance: NA
v_gene: TRBV9
d_gene: NA
j_gene: TRBJ1-2
CDR3nt: TGTGCCAGCAGCGTATACGGACAGTATGGCTACACCTTC
CDR3aa: CASSVYGQYGYTF

abundance: NA
v_gene: TRBV9
d_gene: NA
j_gene: TRBJ2-3
CDR3nt: TGTGCCAGCAGGGCGGGACCGACGAACACAGATACGCAGTATTTT
CDR3aa: CASRAGPTNTDTQYF

abundance: NA
v_gene: TRBV3-1/TRBV3-2
d_gene: NA
j_gene: TRBJ1-4
CDR3nt: TGTGCCAGCAGCCCGGTGGGCAAAATGGAAAAACTGTTTTTT
CDR3aa: CASSPVGKMEKLFF

abundance: NA
v_gene: TRBV28
d_gene: NA
j_gene: TRBJ2-7
CDR3nt: TGTGCCAGCAGGGCGGGCGAAAGCTCCTACGAGCAGTACTTC
CDR3aa: CASRAGESSYEQYF

abundance: NA
v_gene: TRBV7-2
d_gene: NA
j_gene: TRBJ1-5
CDR3nt: TGTGCCAGCAGCTTATTTAAAGAGAGTCAGCCCCAGCATTTT
CDR3aa: CASSLFKESQPQHF

abundance: NA
v_gene: TRBV6-5
d_gene: TRBD1
j_gene: TRBJ2-7
CDR3nt: TGTGCCAGCGTCTGGACAGGTCCTACTTCGGAGCAGTACTTC
CDR3aa: CASVWTGPTSEQYF

abundance: NA
v_gene: TRBV7-9
d_gene: NA
j_gene: TRBJ1-2
CDR3nt: TGTGCCAGCAGCTTAGACAGTAACTATGGCTACACCTTC
CDR3aa: CASSLDSNYGYTF

abundance: NA
v_gene: TRBV14
d_gene: TRBD1
j_gene: TRBJ1-1
CDR3nt: TGTGCCAGCAGCCCCAACAGGGGGCATTGGACTGAAGCTTTCTTT
CDR3aa: CASSPNRGHWTEAFF

abundance: NA
v_gene: TRBV4-1
d_gene: TRBD1
j_gene: TRBJ2-3
CDR3nt: TGCGCCAGCAGCCAAGGGGACAGTTATTTTTCTAGCACAGATACGCAGTATTTT
CDR3aa: CASSQGDSYFSSTDTQYF

abundance: NA
v_gene: TRBV30
d_gene: NA
j_gene: TRBJ2-7
CDR3nt: TGTGCCTGGAGGGTTGGCGGGACCTCGGGCGAGCAGTACTTC
CDR3aa: CAWRVGGTSGEQYF

abundance: NA
v_gene: TRBV28
d_gene: NA
j_gene: TRBJ2-3
CDR3nt: TGTGCCAGCAAAGGGGGGGAAGATACGCAGTATTTT
CDR3aa: CASKGGEDTQYF

abundance: NA
v_gene: TRBV19
d_gene: TRBD1
j_gene: TRBJ2-3
CDR3nt: TGTGCCAGTAGTACAACGGGGACAGGGGGCACAGATACGCAGTATTTT
CDR3aa: CASSTTGTGGTDTQYF

abundance: NA
v_gene: TRBV20-1
d_gene: TRBD2
j_gene: TRBJ2-7
CDR3nt: TGCAGTGCGGCTAGCGGCCACGAGCAGTACTTC
CDR3aa: CSAASGHEQYF

abundance: many
v_gene: TRBV3-1/TRBV3-2
d_gene: NA
j_gene: TRBJ2-1
CDR3nt: TGTGCCAGCAGCCAAGTCCGCTACAATGAGCAGTTCTTC
CDR3aa: CASSQVRYNEQFF

abundance: NA
v_gene: TRBV7-9
d_gene: TRBD2
j_gene: TRBJ2-1
CDR3nt: TGTGCCAGCAGCTTAGGTGGGGGACTAGCGGGAAGGGATGAGCAGTTCTTC
CDR3aa: CASSLGGGLAGRDEQFF

abundance: NA
v_gene: TRBV9
d_gene: NA
j_gene: TRBJ1-6
CDR3nt: TGTGCCAGCAGCGTATTGGGCTCGTCGGATTCACCCCTCCACTTT
CDR3aa: CASSVLGSSDSPLHF

abundance: NA
v_gene: TRBV19
d_gene: TRBD1
j_gene: TRBJ2-6
CDR3nt: TGTGCCAGCAGGGACAGGGGATCGTCTGGGGCCAACGTCCTGACTTTC
CDR3aa: CASRDRGSSGANVLTF

abundance: NA
v_gene: TRBV28
d_gene: TRBD2
j_gene: TRBJ2-2
CDR3nt: TGTGCCAGCAGTCCACTAGCGGGAGACACCGGGGAGCTGTTTTTT
CDR3aa: CASSPLAGDTGELFF

abundance: NA
v_gene: TRBV28
d_gene: TRBD1
j_gene: TRBJ2-6
CDR3nt: TGTGCCACGGGACAGAGATACTCTGGGGCCAACGTCCTGACTTTC
CDR3aa: CATGQRYSGANVLTF

abundance: NA
v_gene: TRBV28
d_gene: NA
j_gene: TRBJ2-5
CDR3nt: TGTGCCAGCAGTATACCCGGAAGGACAGCGGATCGTGAGTACTTC
CDR3aa: CASSIPGRTADREYF

abundance: NA
v_gene: TRBV6-5
d_gene: TRBD2
j_gene: TRBJ2-3
CDR3nt: TGTGCCAGCAGACGACTAGCGGGAGAAGGAGATACGCAGTATTTT
CDR3aa: CASRRLAGEGDTQYF

abundance: NA
v_gene: TRBV4-3
d_gene: TRBD1
j_gene: TRBJ2-2
CDR3nt: TGCGCCAGCAGCCATGCCGGGACAGCGAACACCGGGGAGCTGTTTTTT
CDR3aa: CASSHAGTANTGELFF

abundance: NA
v_gene: TRBV7-2
d_gene: TRBD2
j_gene: TRBJ2-3
CDR3nt: TGTGCCAGCAGCTTGGCCGGGACTAGCGGGAGCGCAGATACGCAGTATTTT
CDR3aa: CASSLAGTSGSADTQYF

abundance: NA
v_gene: TRBV5-4
d_gene: NA
j_gene: TRBJ1-1
CDR3nt: TGTGCCAGCAGCTTGGGTGGACAGTTCAACACTGAAGCTTTCTTT
CDR3aa: CASSLGGQFNTEAFF

abundance: NA
v_gene: TRBV30
d_gene: NA
j_gene: TRBJ2-3
CDR3nt: TGTGCCTGGGGGGGGACATTAGATACGCAGTATTTT
CDR3aa: CAWGGTLDTQYF

abundance: NA
v_gene: TRBV10-3
d_gene: TRBD2
j_gene: TRBJ2-1
CDR3nt: TGTGCCATCAGTGAGTCGATCGGCGGGAGAGGTAATGAGCAGTTCTTC
CDR3aa: CAISESIGGRGNEQFF

abundance: NA
v_gene: TRBV15
d_gene: TRBD2
j_gene: TRBJ2-1
CDR3nt: TGTGCCACCAGCAGAGATCTGGCGGGAGGCCACAATGAGCAGTTCTTC
CDR3aa: CATSRDLAGGHNEQFF

abundance: NA
v_gene: TRBV27
d_gene: NA
j_gene: TRBJ2-2
CDR3nt: TGTGCCAGCAGTTTCGGGATGGGACTCACGCTGGGGACCGGGGAGCTGTTTTTT
CDR3aa: CASSFGMGLTLGTGELFF

abundance: NA
v_gene: TRBV30
d_gene: TRBD2
j_gene: TRBJ2-1
CDR3nt: TGTGCCTGGAGAATCGCGACTAGCGGGGGGTACAATGAGCAGTTCTTC
CDR3aa: CAWRIATSGGYNEQFF

abundance: NA
v_gene: TRBV4-2
d_gene: TRBD2
j_gene: TRBJ2-7
CDR3nt: TGTGCCAGCAGCCAAGATAGCCTAGCGGGAGGGTCCTACGAGCAGTACTTC
CDR3aa: CASSQDSLAGGSYEQYF

abundance: NA
v_gene: TRBV28
d_gene: TRBD1
j_gene: TRBJ1-2
CDR3nt: TGTGCCAGCGCCCTTTCGAGACAGGGGGCCAACGGCTACACCTTC
CDR3aa: CASALSRQGANGYTF

abundance: NA
v_gene: TRBV9
d_gene: TRBD1
j_gene: TRBJ1-2
CDR3nt: TGTGCCAGCAGCGTAGGACAGGGAGGTGGCTACACCTTC
CDR3aa: CASSVGQGGGYTF

abundance: NA
v_gene: TRBV25-1
d_gene: TRBD1
j_gene: TRBJ2-7
CDR3nt: TGTGCCAGCAGTGGTTCAGGGGGCGCCAGCTACGAGCAGTACTTC
CDR3aa: CASSGSGGASYEQYF

abundance: NA
v_gene: TRBV6-5
d_gene: NA
j_gene: TRBJ1-1
CDR3nt: TGTGCCAGCAGTCCCAATAGGGGAGCTTTCTTT
CDR3aa: CASSPNRGAFF

abundance: NA
v_gene: TRBV20-1
d_gene: NA
j_gene: TRBJ2-7
CDR3nt: TGCAGTGCTAGTGTTAGGACACCCGTGGAGCCCTACGAGCAGTACTTC
CDR3aa: CSASVRTPVEPYEQYF

abundance: NA
v_gene: TRBV12-3/TRBV12-4
d_gene: NA
j_gene: TRBJ1-1
CDR3nt: TGTGCCAGCAGAATCTTGACAGAAACTGAAGCTTTCTTT
CDR3aa: CASRILTETEAFF

abundance: NA
v_gene: TRBV18
d_gene: NA
j_gene: TRBJ2-3
CDR3nt: TGTGCCAGCTCACCCGACGCAGGAACGCAGTATTTT
CDR3aa: CASSPDAGTQYF

abundance: NA
v_gene: TRBV28
d_gene: TRBD2
j_gene: TRBJ2-5
CDR3nt: TGTGCCAGCAGACGAACTAGCGCGGAGACCCAGTACTTC
CDR3aa: CASRRTSAETQYF

abundance: NA
v_gene: TRBV6-5
d_gene: TRBD1
j_gene: TRBJ1-2
CDR3nt: TGTGCCAGCACTCGACAGGGCCTTAACTATGGCTACACCTTC
CDR3aa: CASTRQGLNYGYTF

abundance: NA
v_gene: TRBV6-2/TRBV6-3
d_gene: TRBD1
j_gene: TRBJ1-3
CDR3nt: TGTGCCAGCAGTCCGGGACAGGGGGGAAGAAACACCATATATTTT
CDR3aa: CASSPGQGGRNTIYF

abundance: NA
v_gene: TRBV12-5
d_gene: NA
j_gene: TRBJ1-1
CDR3nt: TGTGCTAGTGGTTTGGGATTCAGGGCCGTGAACACTGAAGCTTTCTTT
CDR3aa: CASGLGFRAVNTEAFF